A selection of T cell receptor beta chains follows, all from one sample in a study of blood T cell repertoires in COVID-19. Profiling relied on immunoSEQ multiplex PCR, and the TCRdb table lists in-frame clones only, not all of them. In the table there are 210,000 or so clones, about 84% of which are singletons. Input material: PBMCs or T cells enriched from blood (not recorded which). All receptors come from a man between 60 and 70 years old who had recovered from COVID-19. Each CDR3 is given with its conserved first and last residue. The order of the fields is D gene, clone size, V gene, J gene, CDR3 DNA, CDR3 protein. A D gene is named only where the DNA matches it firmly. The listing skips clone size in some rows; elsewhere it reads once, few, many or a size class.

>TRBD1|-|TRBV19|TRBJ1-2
TGTGCCAGTAGTCGACAGGGGATTACGGGCTACACCTTC
CASSRQGITGYTF
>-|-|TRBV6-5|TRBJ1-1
TGTGCCAGCAGATCTACGGGGGGAGCTTTCTTT
CASRSTGGAFF
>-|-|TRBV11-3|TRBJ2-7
TGTGCCAGCAGTCCTACCAACTCCTACGAGCAGTACTTC
CASSPTNSYEQYF
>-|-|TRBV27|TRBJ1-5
TGTGCCAGCAGTCCCGCCGGAGGGAGCAATCAGCCCCAGCATTTT
CASSPAGGSNQPQHF
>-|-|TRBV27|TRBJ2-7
TGTGCCAGCAGTGTCCTCGACAGCTACGAGCAGTACTTC
CASSVLDSYEQYF
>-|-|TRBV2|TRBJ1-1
TGTGCCAGCAAGGGACAAAGGAACACTGAAGCTTTCTTT
CASKGQRNTEAFF
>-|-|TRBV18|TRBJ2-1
TGTGCCAGCTCACCCCAGGGTGTTGAGCAGTTCTTC
CASSPQGVEQFF
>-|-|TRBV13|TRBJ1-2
TGTGCCAGCAGCCTACAAGGGGCGCCTAACTATGGCTACACCTTC
CASSLQGAPNYGYTF
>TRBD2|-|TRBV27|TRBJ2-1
TGTGCCAGCAGTTCTGGACTAGCGGGGGCTTACAATGAGCAGTTCTTC
CASSSGLAGAYNEQFF
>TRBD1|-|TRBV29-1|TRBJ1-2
TGCAGCGCAAGACAGGGGTACTATGGCTACACCTTC
CSARQGYYGYTF
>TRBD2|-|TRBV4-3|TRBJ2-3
TGCGCCAGCAGCCAAGGGCGGGAGAGCACAGATACGCAGTATTTT
CASSQGRESTDTQYF
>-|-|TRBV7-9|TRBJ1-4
TGTGCCAGCAGCAAGGGAGGGCTAACAACTAATGAAAAACTGTTTTTT
CASSKGGLTTNEKLFF
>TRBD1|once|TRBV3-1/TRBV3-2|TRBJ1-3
TGTGCCAGCAGCCAAGTACCCTACAGGGGGCTTGGAAACACCATATATTTT
CASSQVPYRGLGNTIYF
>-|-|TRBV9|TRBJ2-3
TGTGCCAGCAGCCCCCCTTGGGGAAACAGGGATACGCAGTATTTT
CASSPPWGNRDTQYF
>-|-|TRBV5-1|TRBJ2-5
TGCGCCAGCAGCTTGGGGACAGCTCAAGAGACCCAGTACTTC
CASSLGTAQETQYF
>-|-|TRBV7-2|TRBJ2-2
TGTGCCAGCAGCTTTAGTTGGGGCAACACCGGGGAGCTGTTTTTT
CASSFSWGNTGELFF
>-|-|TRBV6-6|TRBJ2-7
TGTGCCAGCAGTTTCGGGTCCAGCTCCTACGAGCAGTACTTC
CASSFGSSSYEQYF
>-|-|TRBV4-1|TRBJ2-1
TGCGCCAGCAGCTGGGAGCGGAGCTCCTACAATGAGCAGTTCTTC
CASSWERSSYNEQFF
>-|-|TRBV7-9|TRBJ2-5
TGTGCCAGCAGCTTAGTACCGGGTCGAAAAGAGACCCAGTACTTC
CASSLVPGRKETQYF
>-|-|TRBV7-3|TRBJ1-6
TGTGCCAGCAGGTCCGGTCACTGGGGTCCGGGGTCACCCCTCCACTTT
CASRSGHWGPGSPLHF
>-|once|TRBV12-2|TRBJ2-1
TGTGCAAGCCTCCCCGGCAATGAGCAGTTCTTC
CASLPGNEQFF
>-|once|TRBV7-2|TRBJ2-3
TGTGCCAGCAGCCCCCGGGGCACAGATACGCAGTATTTT
CASSPRGTDTQYF